A selection of T cell receptor beta chains follows, all from one sample in a study of cytomegalovirus exposure and HLA in healthy donors. Using immunoSEQ multiplex PCR, the repertoire was profiled, and TCRdb retains in-frame clones only, with some absent. The sample records 150,000 to 200,000 clones, around four fifths being singletons. The sequenced sample consisted of PBMCs. The receptor set was obtained from a young man in good health and CMV-seronegative. The CDR3 runs from the conserved cysteine through the conserved F or W. A D gene is named only where the DNA matches it firmly. Clone sizes are given selectively: once, few, many, or a class where the clone is expanded.

clone size	J gene	V gene	D gene	CDR3 protein
once	TRBJ2-6	TRBV7-3	.	CASSLRGVSGANVLTF
.	TRBJ2-3	TRBV19	TRBD2	CASSIGGGGSFTDTQYF
.	TRBJ2-7	TRBV5-6	TRBD1	CASSHGQGVRYEQYF
.	TRBJ2-3	TRBV6-4	TRBD2	CASSPTGAGADTQYF
.	TRBJ1-5	TRBV5-1	.	CASSLSGNQPQHF
.	TRBJ2-5	TRBV4-1	TRBD1	CASSQGNLPGQGQETQYF
.	TRBJ1-1	TRBV5-1	.	CASSQTPNTEAFF
.	TRBJ2-7	TRBV20-1	.	CSGGELYEQYF
.	TRBJ1-1	TRBV7-9	.	CSTPNSFSTEAFF
.	TRBJ1-5	TRBV2	.	CASSPSNQPQHF
.	TRBJ1-4	TRBV2	.	CASRGAGQQEKLFF
.	TRBJ2-1	TRBV28	TRBD2	CASSSPLAGGYNEQFF
.	TRBJ1-1	TRBV19	.	CASMVLGGNTEAFF
.	TRBJ2-1	TRBV7-8	.	CASSFDIPGDDEQFF
.	TRBJ2-1	TRBV27	.	CASSLDQLSYNEQFF
.	TRBJ2-7	TRBV30	TRBD2	CAWSVGGVSEQYF
few	TRBJ2-7	TRBV7-8	TRBD1	CASSLALGQGYEQYF
.	TRBJ2-1	TRBV29-1	.	CSVYPAEGSYNEQFF
few	TRBJ1-6	TRBV29-1	TRBD1	CSVGVGQGDSPLHF
.	TRBJ2-1	TRBV5-1	TRBD2	CASSPGLAGASEQFF
.	TRBJ2-2	TRBV2	.	CASSSPGGSGELFF
.	TRBJ2-2	TRBV19	TRBD1	CASSEGAGGTGELFF
.	TRBJ1-4	TRBV28	.	CASRRQWDNEKLFF
.	TRBJ2-1	TRBV19	TRBD2	CASSPTTSGAFQFF
few	TRBJ1-1	TRBV11-2	.	CASSLGGLGAFF
.	TRBJ1-1	TRBV18	.	CASSPPQVVNTEAFF
.	TRBJ2-1	TRBV4-1	.	CASSQVRSTHNEQFF
.	TRBJ1-1	TRBV29-1	.	CSVEDPHGSGGKGAFF